The 30 T cell receptor beta chains below were found in one sample sequenced in a study of blood T cell repertoires in COVID-19. Profiled with immunoSEQ multiplex PCR; TCRdb holds only in-frame clones, not every one. The sample records some 260,000 clones, approximately 77% being singletons. Sequencing was performed on peripheral blood. These TCRs come from a woman younger than 30 with acute or convalescent COVID-19.

To note about this clone: At the DNA level, this CDR3 is encoded by other sequences in the same sample as well. The chain carries TRBV6-5 and TRBJ1-2; no clear D gene. Germline V gives CDR1 MNHEY, CDR2 SVGAGI. The CDR3 contains 12 residues. Trimming removed 0 bases at V and 8 bases at J, with 7 bases between. The CDR3 is CASSYSGVGYTF. The CDR3 DNA reads TGTGCCAGCAGTTACTCCGGGGTCGGCTACACCTTC.

The V and J genes are TRBV6-6 and TRBJ2-7; tentatively, D is TRBD1 (7 bases). Trimming took 6 bases from V and 2 from J, leaving 14 bases between them. Germline values: CDR1 MNHNY, CDR2 SVGAGI (reference sequence). The CDR3 consists of 14 residues. The CDR3 protein is CASSGGGSAYEQYF. CDR3 coding DNA: TGTGCCAGCAGCGGAGGGGGCTCGGCCTACGAGCAGTACTTC.

This chain links TRBV19 with TRBJ2-2, with D perhaps TRBD2 (6 bases). V lost 8 bases, J lost 7 bases, and 20 bases lay in between. This CDR3 is 15 amino acids long. Germline lookup yields CDR1 LNHDA and CDR2 SQIVND (reference sequence). The CDR3 reads CASLRAGPRHGELFF. The DNA of the CDR3 is TGTGCCAGTCTCCGGGCGGGACCTCGACACGGGGAGCTGTTTTTT.

CDR3 sequence reads: CASSYAFRDIIETQYF. Written as DNA, the CDR3 is TGTGCCAGCAGTTACGCGTTCCGGGACATTATAGAGACCCAGTACTTC. This chain uses TRBV6-2 or TRBV6-3 with TRBJ2-5, with D perhaps TRBD1 (6 bases). CDR3 length equals 16 residues. V was trimmed by 2 bases and J by 4 bases, leaving 17 bases between them. Germline CDR1 reads MNHEY; CDR2 reads SVGEGT.

Only one count was recorded for this clone. The rearrangement links TRBV9 to TRBJ2-7; TRBD1 aligns across 7 bases. With V trimmed by 3 bases and J by 3 bases, 9 bases remained unmatched. The CDR3 totals 15 residues. Germline assignment: CDR1 SGDLS and CDR2 YYNGEE. CDR3 DNA sequence: TGTGCCAGCAGCGCGGGACAGATAGCAGGCTACGAGCAGTACTTC. This translates into CASSAGQIAGYEQYF.

The chain joins TRBV28 to TRBJ1-3; a possible D gene is TRBD1 (5 bases). The length of the CDR3 is 15 residues. With 3 bases removed from V and 2 bases from J, the gap between germline ends came to 11 bases. Germline V gene lookup returns CDR1 MDHEN and CDR2 SYDVKM. The CDR3 nucleotides are TGTGCCAGCAGTTTGGGCGGGGCCGCTGGAAACACCATATATTTT. It translates to CASSLGGAAGNTIYF.

The chain uses TRBV4-3 and TRBJ1-3, with D possibly being TRBD1 (5 bases). Germline CDR1 LGHNA, CDR2 YSLEER. V dropped 0 bases and J dropped 4 bases, with 13 bases sitting between them. This CDR3 is built from 16 residues. The CDR3 DNA is TGCGCCAGCAGCCAAGATGGACATCTATCAGGAAACACCATATATTTT. It codes for CASSQDGHLSGNTIYF.

This clone was observed once. This sequence joins TRBV7-6 and TRBJ2-3; 8 bases match TRBD2. Germline V gene data show CDR1 as SGHVS and CDR2 as FNYEAQ. Unmatched junction bases numbered 6, after V lost 4 bases and J lost 0 bases. The CDR3 totals 16 residues. The CDR3 spells CASSSRLARSTDTQYF. In DNA, the CDR3 is TGTGCCAGCAGCTCGCGACTAGCGAGAAGCACAGATACGCAGTATTTT. Using reference TRBV7-6 and TRBJ2-3 for the parts outside the CDR3, the full variable domain is GAGVSQSPRYKVTKRGQDVALRCDPISGHVSLYWYRQALGQGPEFLTYFNYEAQQDKSGLPNDRFSAERPEGSISTLTIQRTEQRDSAMYRCASSSRLARSTDTQYFGPGTRLTVL.

The rearrangement joins TRBV19 to TRBJ2-5; possibly TRBD1 for D (6 bases). The CDR3 totals 13 residues. Trimming left V 5 bases short and J 5 bases short, with 12 bases between. CDR1 LNHDA and CDR2 SQIVND come from the germline V gene (reference sequence). CDR3 nucleotides: TGTGCCAGTAGTGTCCGGGACACGGAGACCCAGTACTTC. Translating it yields CASSVRDTETQYF.

This clone was detected only a few times. The chain recombines TRBV6-2 or TRBV6-3 with TRBJ2-7; TRBD2 matches at 14 bases. J lost 5 bases, V lost 5 bases, and 5 bases had no gene match. This CDR3 spans 15 amino acids. CDR1 is MNHEY, CDR2 SVGEGT, per germline. CDR3 sequence: CASSVPGLAGDEQYF. The CDR3 nucleotides are TGTGCCAGCAGTGTGCCGGGACTAGCGGGAGACGAGCAGTACTTC.

The V call is TRBV6-5, the J call TRBJ1-3; D unresolved. The V gene's germline CDR1 is MNHEY and CDR2 SVGAGI. CDR3 length: 15 amino acids. The V end lost 0 bases, the J end lost 3 bases, and 9 bases lay between the germline ends. The CDR3 DNA reads TGTGCCAGCAGTTACTCGCCGGGGTTTGGAAACACCATATATTTT. Amino acids: CASSYSPGFGNTIYF.

DNA for the CDR3: TGTGCCAGCAACTCTCAAGGGAGCACCGGGGAGCTGTTTTTT. It translates to CASNSQGSTGELFF. The chain couples TRBV11-3 to TRBJ2-2; TRBD2 might be the D (5 bases). The CDR3 contains 14 residues. Germline V gives CDR1 SGHNT, CDR2 YENEEA. Trimming took off 7 bases at V and 4 bases at J, with 13 bases between the two ends.

This chain connects TRBV11-2 to TRBJ2-7; D may be TRBD2 (5 bases). Per germline, CDR1 SGHAT and CDR2 FQNNGV. The V end lost 0 bases, the J end lost 0 bases, and 9 bases lay between the germline ends. This CDR3 has 15 amino acids. DNA for the CDR3: TGTGCCAGCAGCTTAGAACGGGGAGCCTCCTACGAGCAGTACTTC. This codes for CASSLERGASYEQYF. Combining the CDR3 with reference TRBV11-2 and TRBJ2-7 gives the whole variable domain EAGVAQSPRYKIIEKRQSVAFWCNPISGHATLYWYQQILGQGPKLLIQFQNNGVVDDSQLPKDRFSAERLKGVDSTLKIQPAKLEDSAVYLCASSLERGASYEQYFGPGTRLTVT.

This clone was seen only a few times. This rearrangement joins TRBV27 to TRBJ1-1; no definite D call. The V end lost 2 bases, the J end lost 1 base, and 8 bases lay between the germline ends. CDR3 length: 14 residues. Looked up from germline, CDR1 is MNHEY and CDR2 is SMNVEV (reference sequence). The CDR3 coding sequence is TGTGCCAGCAGTTTACTGGTCGGGAACACTGAAGCTTTCTTT. This translates into CASSLLVGNTEAFF.

This clone was counted a single time. This sequence joins TRBV18 and TRBJ1-2; perhaps TRBD1 as D (5 bases). CDR3 length: 13 residues. Trimming shortened V by 4 bases and J by 8 bases, and 14 bases separated the two germline ends. CDR1 and CDR2 from the germline V gene are KGHSH and LQKENI. This CDR3 is CASSLQDDSGYTF. As DNA, the CDR3 is TGTGCCAGCTCACTACAGGACGATTCGGGCTACACCTTC.

Only one count was recorded for this clone. V gene TRBV13 combines with J gene TRBJ2-7, with a possible D match to TRBD1 (5 bases). The CDR3 loop spans 13 amino acids. Trimming pared 3 bases from V and 2 bases from J, leaving 8 bases between. Germline CDR1 and CDR2: PRHDT and FYEKMQ (reference sequence). CDR3 DNA sequence: TGTGCCAGCAGCTTTTTACAGGCCTACGAGCAGTACTTC. As protein: CASSFLQAYEQYF.

The chain has TRBV4-1 and TRBJ2-5; 10 bases fit TRBD1. V lost 2 bases and J lost 5; bases outside the gene matches: 2. Germline V CDR1 and CDR2: MGHRA, YSYEKL. This CDR3 is 14 amino acids long. CDR3 nucleotide sequence: TGCGCCAGCAGCCAAAAGGACAGGGGGGAGACCCAGTACTTC. Translation: CASSQKDRGETQYF.

The chain joins TRBV5-1 to TRBJ2-7, with 11 bases that match TRBD2. The CDR3 is made up of 15 amino acids. With 3 bases clipped from V and 0 bases from J, the junction kept 2 bases outside the gene matches. Germline V gene lookup returns CDR1 SGHRS and CDR2 YFSETQ. The CDR3 is CASSYLAGGSYEQYF. As DNA, the CDR3 is TGCGCCAGCAGCTATCTAGCGGGGGGCTCCTACGAGCAGTACTTC.

This clone was recorded only once. The chain combines TRBV7-2 with TRBJ2-1; 10 bases match TRBD1. This CDR3 has 16 residues. Trimming cost V 5 bases and J 6 bases; bases outside gene matches: 10. Germline CDR1 and CDR2: SGHTA and FQGNSA. CDR3 bases: TGTGCCAGCAGCCCCCAACCGGGACAGGGGCGCAATGAGCAGTTCTTC. It translates to CASSPQPGQGRNEQFF. Filled out from reference TRBV7-2 and TRBJ2-1, the complete variable domain reads GAGVSQSPSNKVTEKGKDVELRCDPISGHTALYWYRQSLGQGLEFLIYFQGNSAPDKSGLPSDRFSAERTGGSVSTLTIQRTQQEDSAVYLCASSPQPGQGRNEQFFGPGTRLTVL.

This clone showed up just once. V gene TRBV7-2 combines with J gene TRBJ1-2; 11 bases agree with TRBD1. Losses at the gene ends were 4 bases for V and 5 bases for J; bases not matched to a gene: 9. Per germline, CDR1 SGHTA and CDR2 FQGNSA. This CDR3 comprises 16 residues. The CDR3 coding sequence is TGTGCCAGCAGCTCTACCACCGGGACAGGGGGGTATGGCTACACCTTC. It codes for CASSSTTGTGGYGYTF.

The J gene is TRBJ2-7, the V gene TRBV10-1; 7 nucleotides align to TRBD2. There are 15 residues in the CDR3. CDR1 is WNHNN and CDR2 is SYGVQD in the germline V gene (reference sequence). J was trimmed by 3 bases and V by 2 bases; bases with no gene match: 7. CDR3 region: CASSETQSGGYEQYF. CDR3 bases: TGCGCCAGCAGTGAGACGCAGTCGGGGGGCTACGAGCAGTACTTC.

The table lists this clone with a count of one. This chain joins TRBV28 and TRBJ2-7; a weak D match, TRBD2 (5 bases). Trimming removed 2 bases from V and 0 bases from J, with 8 bases in between. The CDR3 runs 14 residues. Germline CDR1 MDHEN, CDR2 SYDVKM. DNA of the CDR3: TGTGCCAGCAGTTTAGAGGGCTTCTCCTACGAGCAGTACTTC. Protein product: CASSLEGFSYEQYF.

The CDR3 DNA is TGCGCCAGCAGCACACAGACAGGGGAGAATTCACCCCTCCACTTT. Its translation: CASSTQTGENSPLHF. The J gene is TRBJ1-6, the V gene TRBV5-1; TRBD1 aligns across 8 bases. Germline CDR1 SGHRS, CDR2 YFSETQ. CDR3 length: 15 residues. The V and J ends lost 4 bases and 7 bases, in that order; junction bases with no gene match: 7.

The V gene is TRBV7-2, the J gene TRBJ2-3; 7 nucleotides align to TRBD2. With V trimmed by 1 base and J by 3 bases, 10 bases remained unmatched. The CDR3 totals 17 residues. Germline CDR1 reads SGHTA; CDR2 reads FQGNSA. As DNA, the CDR3 is TGTGCCAGCAGCTTAGTTGAACTAGCGAGAGGTACAGATACGCAGTATTTT. As protein: CASSLVELARGTDTQYF.

This clone came up once. The V and J genes are TRBV7-9 and TRBJ2-7, with D perhaps matching TRBD1 (6 bases). CDR3 size: 16 residues. Trimming left V 4 bases short and J 5 bases short, with 21 bases between. Germline V gene lookup returns CDR1 SEHNR and CDR2 FQNEAQ (reference sequence). CDR3 sequence (DNA): TGTGCCAGCAGCTCAAACGTGGGCCAGGGGTACCACGAGCAGTACTTC. Its protein product is CASSSNVGQGYHEQYF.

Regarding this clone: Other nucleotide sequences from this sample produce the same CDR3. The J gene is TRBJ1-5, the V gene TRBV3-1 (or the pseudogene TRBV3-2); no clear D. CDR3 length equals 12 residues. CDR1 and CDR2 (germline): LGHDT, YNNKEL (reference sequence). V was clipped by 1 base and J by 5 bases, with 3 bases between them. DNA for the CDR3: TGTGCCAGCAGCCAAGCTGATCAGCCCCAGCATTTT. Protein sequence: CASSQADQPQHF.

The rearrangement uses TRBV25-1 and TRBJ2-2, with TRBD1 matching over 8 bases. Germline loops: CDR1 MGHDK, CDR2 SYGVNS. The CDR3 is made up of 17 amino acids. V shed 3 bases and J 6 bases; nucleotides not matched to a gene: 12. The CDR3 DNA is TGTGCCAGCAGTGACGGGGCCGGGACAGGTGCCCCCGGGGAGCTGTTTTTT. It yields the protein CASSDGAGTGAPGELFF. The complete variable domain, with remaining parts taken from reference TRBV25-1 and TRBJ2-2, reads EADIYQTPRYLVIGTGKKITLECSQTMGHDKMYWYQQDPGMELHLIHYSYGVNSTEKGDLSSESTVSRIRTEHFPLTLESARPSHTSQYLCASSDGAGTGAPGELFFGEGSRLTVL.

This clone was seen only a few times. The chain uses TRBV7-3 and TRBJ2-7; TRBD2 agrees at 11 bases. V lost 5 bases and J lost 4; bases outside the gene matches: 7. CDR1 SGHTA and CDR2 FQGTGA come from the germline V gene. This CDR3 has 15 amino acids. CDR3 in amino acids: CASSLPGLAAYEQYF. CDR3 DNA: TGTGCCAGCAGCCTCCCGGGACTAGCGGCGTACGAGCAGTACTTC.

The chain has TRBV5-5 and TRBJ2-3; no clear D. The germline CDR1 and CDR2 sequences are SGHKS and YYEKEE (reference sequence). The CDR3 length is 15 residues. Trimming shortened V by 1 base and J by 6 bases, and 15 bases separated the two germline ends. CDR3 nucleotide sequence: TGTGCCAGCAGCTTGTCCGGGTATTTGACTGATACGCAGTATTTT. It translates to CASSLSGYLTDTQYF.

This sequence joins TRBV6-6 and TRBJ2-7, with a weak D call TRBD2 (7 bases). CDR3 size: 13 residues. V lost 7 bases and J 6 bases, leaving 16 bases between the germline ends. Germline V gene sequence: CDR1 MNHNY, CDR2 SVGAGI (reference sequence). The CDR3 here is CASKRREGGEQYF. The CDR3 bases are TGTGCCAGCAAAAGGAGGGAGGGGGGCGAGCAGTACTTC.